This T cell receptor (beta chain) stems from a study of CD8 T cells in Susac syndrome. RNA amounts of roughly 0.5 to 1 ug underwent reverse transcription with random hexamers. Amplification of TCR beta CDR3 across 54 Vbeta and 13 Jbeta was performed with immunoSEQ multiplex PCR. TCRdb processed the immunoSEQ multiplex PCR reads anew with MiXCR; each CDR3 protein has one entry. In the table there are about 190,000 distinct CDR3 sequences, more than 90% of which are singletons. From blood CD8+ and CD4+ T cells, the TCR beta chain was sequenced. The TEMRA cells underwent FACS enrichment, while the CD8+ and CD4+ T cells underwent negative isolation. This TCR derives from a human donor with Susac syndrome. The sequenced sample consisted of CD4+ T cells from PBMCs.

CDR3 in amino acids: CATNRGTGELFF. In DNA form, the CDR3 reads TGTGCCACAAACAGGGGCACCGGGGAGCTGTTTTTT. V and J are TRBV6-2 or TRBV6-3 and TRBJ2-2; TRBD1 agrees at 7 bases. Germline V gene lookup returns CDR1 MNHEY and CDR2 SVGEGT. This CDR3 region has 12 residues. V dropped 10 bases and J dropped 4; count of bases not matched to a gene: 3.